The sequence of this TCR beta chain was determined in a study of T cell repertoires in cytomegalovirus infection. General study points: The ex vivo response was dominated by HLA-C-restricted CMV-specific TCR beta clonotypes.

Germline V gene lookup returns CDR1 MDHEN and CDR2 SYDVKM. The CDR3 loop spans 16 amino acids. V shed 6 bases and J shed 0 bases, with 18 bases lying between them. TCRdb re-called the reads through MiXCR, storing one row per CDR3 protein. In the table there are tens of thousands of distinct CDR3 sequences, about 39% of which are singletons. To note about this clonotype: The target antigen is unknown.

The origin of this receptor is a human donor in good health (CMV status not recorded). Some clones in this sample may be carry-over from other donors' samples. Sequenced here: CD8+ T cells from cultured PBMCs, sampled from culture after CMV antigen stimulation. The chain carries TRBV28 and TRBJ2-7; D is possibly TRBD1 (5 bases). The CDR3 loop reads CASRLRGGAGSYEQYF. CDR3 DNA sequence: TGTGCCAGCAGACTAAGGGGTGGGGCAGGCTCCTACGAGCAGTACTTC. Together with reference TRBV28 and TRBJ2-7, the CDR3 gives the full variable domain: DVKVTQSSRYLVKRTGEKVFLECVQDMDHENMFWYRQDPGLGLRLIYFSYDVKMKEKGDIPEGYSVSREKKERFSLILESASTNQTSMYLCASRLRGGAGSYEQYFGPGTRLTVT.